This T cell receptor beta chain was recorded in a study of blood T cells in healthy people across ages (dated by TCRdb to the mid-2010s). For the wider study: Template switching captured roughly one uniquely barcoded TCR beta cDNA molecule per two T cells in model experiments. Using deep sequencing normalized with unique cDNA molecular identifiers, the study measured how TCR beta repertoire diversity changes with age. Four age groups were formed from the donors: young (average 16 years), middle-aged (around 37), aged (about 62) and long-lived (less than 85). To avoid experimental bias, donors of different ages were spread randomly across the sequencing lanes. Two additional independent replicas of 1 million unique cDNA reads from the same blood draw were analyzed for two donors (one aged 18 to 29 and one aged 80 or older).

Donors were about 36 systemically healthy Caucasian individuals from Russia aged 6 to 90 years. About 10 milliliters of peripheral blood were collected from each donor into EDTA-treated Vacutainer tubes. Ficoll-Paque density-gradient centrifugation was used to isolate PBMCs, with at least 6 million per sample. Total RNA, at least 6 micrograms per sample, was extracted from PBMCs with Trizol reagent. Naive CD45RAhigh/CD27high T cell percentages were measured by flow cytometry on a PBMC aliquot from every donor. Study-wide findings and limitations: Observed TCR beta diversity per million T cells fell roughly linearly with age, and a significant reduction was already apparent by age about 36. There was a strong correlation between observed TCR beta diversity and the percentage of naive T cells measured by flow cytometry. The long-lived group showed more naive CD4+ T cells, fewer expanded clones and increased TCR diversity than the aged group, suggesting age selection. Estimates of total diversity based on one million sequenced T cells were considered lower bounds and underestimates. Because the CMV infection status of the donors was unknown, age-related changes in expanded clonotypes may potentially have been confounded. Because profiling used bulk unsorted PBMCs, naive and antigen-experienced compartments could not be compared conclusively.

The CDR3 runs 15 residues from the cysteine to the phenylalanine. Left in the record is the CDR3 DNA by itself, 45 bases read in frame from the first base. The junction shows trimming of 2 bases on V and 5 bases on J, and the gene matches do not reach 7 bases of it. The germline V gene (reference sequence) yields DFQATT for CDR1 and SNEGSKA for CDR2. The library was produced with 5' RACE. Sequenced on an Illumina HiSeq 2500. A second PCR of 7 to 11 cycles was performed with a sample-barcoded 5' primer and a J-beta primer mix. Each TCR beta cDNA molecule received a unique molecular identifier from a template-switch 5' adaptor carrying 12 random nucleotides. Each sample yielded at least 2.5 million CDR3-containing paired-end reads. All of the RNA was converted into first-strand cDNA using the Mint cDNA synthesis kit, with a TRBC-specific oligonucleotide serving as the primer. All cDNA was treated with uracil-DNA glycosylase and then went through a first 18-cycle PCR with the universal primers M1SS and BC2_uni_R. The study's processing was this. For normalization, 1 million high-quality reads were randomly selected from each sample, with every read carrying a distinct molecular identifier. Instead of being binned into consensus sequences, reads with shared molecular identifiers were discarded. MiTCR, run with a Q25 quality threshold and the strictest error-elimination algorithm, handled CDR3 identification, clonotype clustering and error correction. A nonparametric unseen species model with Euler transformation was used to estimate lower-bound total TCR beta diversity. In TCRdb, the public reads were trimmed at Q25 with fastp and aligned with MiXCR, with productive beta chains retained. Rows with one shared CDR3 protein collapse into an entry with the most common genes and DNA. These V and J calls originate from TCRdb's pipeline instead of the authors' own analysis. For this sample the table gives about 1.5 million distinct CDR3 sequences, of which 35% to 45% were detected only once. The ten biggest clones cover approximately 4.1% of the sample.

This clonotype was recorded a few times. Its antigen specificity is not known. No much larger clone is present one base from it, and per-base qualities are unavailable. Sample: blood. The receptor was isolated from a woman aged 18-30 years in good health. The V gene is TRBV20-1 and the J gene is TRBJ1-4, with 8 bases in between that match TRBD1. In nucleotide form, the sequence is TGCAGTGCTAGACCCCCGGGACAGGAGAATGAAAAACTGTTTTTT. Its protein product is CSARPPGQENEKLFF.